This T cell receptor beta chain was found in a study of early T cells in non-severe SARS-CoV-2 infection. Turning to the study itself: Unpaired chains resulted from sequencing bulk RNA of unsorted whole blood.

Study-level results: There was a bias toward anti-spike CD8 responses in VDJdb matching, which missed private and CD4 specificities.

Germline trimming cut 2 bases from V and 1 base from J; bases unmatched to any gene: 7. This CDR3 is 17 amino acids long. Individual cDNA molecules were tagged with unique molecular identifiers. Each CDR3 protein is one row after TCRdb ran MiXCR on the 5' RACE reads. The data hold roughly 100,000 distinct CDR3 sequences, with around 15% observed a single time. In its sample, this clonotype was seen once. As yet, its antigen is unknown. This receptor was obtained from an adult who was a healthcare worker with PCR-confirmed SARS-CoV-2 infection or an uninfected control (not recorded which). The sample consisted of whole blood. This chain joins TRBV12-3 or TRBV12-4 and TRBJ2-3, with TRBD1 matching over 9 bases. The CDR3, as DNA: TGTGCCAGCAGTTTAAGGGGACAGGGCGGAGGCACAGATACGCAGTATTTT. It specifies CASSLRGQGGGTDTQYF.